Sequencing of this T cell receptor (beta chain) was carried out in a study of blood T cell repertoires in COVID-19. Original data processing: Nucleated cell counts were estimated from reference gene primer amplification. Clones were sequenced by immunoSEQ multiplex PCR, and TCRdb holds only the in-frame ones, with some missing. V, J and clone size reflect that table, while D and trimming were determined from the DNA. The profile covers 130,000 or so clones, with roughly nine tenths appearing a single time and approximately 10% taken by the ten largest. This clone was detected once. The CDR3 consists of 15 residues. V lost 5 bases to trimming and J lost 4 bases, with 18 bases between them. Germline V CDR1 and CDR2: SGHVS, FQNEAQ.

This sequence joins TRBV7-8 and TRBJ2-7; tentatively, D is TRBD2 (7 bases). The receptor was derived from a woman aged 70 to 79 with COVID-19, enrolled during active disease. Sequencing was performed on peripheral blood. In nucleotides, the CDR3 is TGTGCCAGCAGCCAAGGGGGGGGGATTCCGTACGAGCAGTACTTC. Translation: CASSQGGGIPYEQYF. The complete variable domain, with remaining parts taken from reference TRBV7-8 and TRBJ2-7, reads GAGVSQSPRYKVAKRGQDVALRCDPISGHVSLFWYQQALGQGPEFLTYFQNEAQLDKSGLPSDRFFAERPEGSVSTLKIQRTQQEDSAVYLCASSQGGGIPYEQYFGPGTRLTVT.